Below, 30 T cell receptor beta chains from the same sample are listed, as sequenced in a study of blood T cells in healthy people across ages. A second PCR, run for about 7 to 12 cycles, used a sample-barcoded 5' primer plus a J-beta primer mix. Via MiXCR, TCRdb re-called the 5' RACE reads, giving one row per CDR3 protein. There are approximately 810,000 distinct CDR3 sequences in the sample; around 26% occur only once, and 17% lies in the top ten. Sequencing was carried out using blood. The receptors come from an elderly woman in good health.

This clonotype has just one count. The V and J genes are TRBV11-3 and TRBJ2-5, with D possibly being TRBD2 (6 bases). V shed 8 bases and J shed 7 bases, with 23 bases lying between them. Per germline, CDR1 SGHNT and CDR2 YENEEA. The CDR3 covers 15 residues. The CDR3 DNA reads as TGTGCCAGCGTATCGGGATCTGGCGGGGACGCGACCCAGTACTTC. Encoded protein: CASVSGSGGDATQYF.

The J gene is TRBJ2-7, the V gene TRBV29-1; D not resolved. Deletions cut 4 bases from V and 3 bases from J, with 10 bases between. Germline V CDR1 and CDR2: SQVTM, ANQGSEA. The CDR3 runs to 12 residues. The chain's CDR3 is CSVGSPNYEQYF. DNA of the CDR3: TGCAGCGTTGGGTCGCCCAACTACGAGCAGTACTTC.

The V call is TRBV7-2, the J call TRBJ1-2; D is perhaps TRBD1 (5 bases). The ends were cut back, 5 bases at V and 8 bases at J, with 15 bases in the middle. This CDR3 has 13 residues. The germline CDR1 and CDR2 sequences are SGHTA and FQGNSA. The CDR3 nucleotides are TGTGCCAGCAGCCAACGGCAGGGTCCGGGCTACACCTTC. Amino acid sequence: CASSQRQGPGYTF.

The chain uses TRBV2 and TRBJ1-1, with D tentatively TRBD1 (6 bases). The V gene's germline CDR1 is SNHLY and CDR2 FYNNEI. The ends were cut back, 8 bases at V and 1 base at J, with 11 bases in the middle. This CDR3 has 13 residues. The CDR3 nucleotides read TGTGCCAGCTCTGACAGGTGGAACACTGAAGCTTTCTTT. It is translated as CASSDRWNTEAFF. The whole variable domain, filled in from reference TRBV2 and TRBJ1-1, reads EPEVTQTPSHQVTQMGQEVILRCVPISNHLYFYWYRQILGQKVEFLVSFYNNEISEKSEIFDDQFSVERPDGSNFTLKIRSTKLEDSAMYFCASSDRWNTEAFFGQGTRLTVV.

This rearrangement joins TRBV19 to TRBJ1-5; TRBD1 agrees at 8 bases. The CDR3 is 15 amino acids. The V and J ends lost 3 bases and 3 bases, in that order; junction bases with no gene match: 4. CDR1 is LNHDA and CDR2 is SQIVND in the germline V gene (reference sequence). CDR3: CASSIDRGINQPQHF. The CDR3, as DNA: TGTGCCAGTAGTATCGACAGGGGTATCAATCAGCCCCAGCATTTT. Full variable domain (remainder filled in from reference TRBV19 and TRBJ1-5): DGGITQSPKYLFRKEGQNVTLSCEQNLNHDAMYWYRQDPGQGLRLIYYSQIVNDFQKGDIAEGYSVSREKKESFPLTVTSAQKNPTAFYLCASSIDRGINQPQHFGDGTRLSIL.

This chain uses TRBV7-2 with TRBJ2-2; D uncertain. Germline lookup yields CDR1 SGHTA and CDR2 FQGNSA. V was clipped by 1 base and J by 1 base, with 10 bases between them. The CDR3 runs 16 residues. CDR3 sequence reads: CASSLGPAVNTGELFF. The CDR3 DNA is TGTGCCAGCAGCTTAGGTCCGGCGGTGAACACCGGGGAGCTGTTTTTT.

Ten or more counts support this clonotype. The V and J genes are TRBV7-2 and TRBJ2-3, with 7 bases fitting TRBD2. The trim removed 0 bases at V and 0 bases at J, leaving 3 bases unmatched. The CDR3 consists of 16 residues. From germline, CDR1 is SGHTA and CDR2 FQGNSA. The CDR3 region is CASSLAASGSTDTQYF. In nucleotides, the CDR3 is TGTGCCAGCAGCTTAGCGGCTAGCGGTAGCACAGATACGCAGTATTTT. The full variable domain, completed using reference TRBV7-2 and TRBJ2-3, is GAGVSQSPSNKVTEKGKDVELRCDPISGHTALYWYRQSLGQGLEFLIYFQGNSAPDKSGLPSDRFSAERTGGSVSTLTIQRTQQEDSAVYLCASSLAASGSTDTQYFGPGTRLTVL.

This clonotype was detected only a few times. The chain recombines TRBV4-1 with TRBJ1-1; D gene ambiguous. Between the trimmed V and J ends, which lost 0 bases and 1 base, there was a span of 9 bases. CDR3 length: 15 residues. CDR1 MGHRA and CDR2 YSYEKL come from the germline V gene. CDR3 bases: TGCGCCAGCAGCCAAGAAATAGTGACGAACACTGAAGCTTTCTTT. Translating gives CASSQEIVTNTEAFF.

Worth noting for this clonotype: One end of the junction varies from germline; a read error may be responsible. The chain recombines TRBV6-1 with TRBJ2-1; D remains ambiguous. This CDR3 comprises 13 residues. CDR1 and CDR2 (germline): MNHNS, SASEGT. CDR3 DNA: TGTGTCAGCAGTGGGATAGGGCGCAATGAGCAGTTCTTC. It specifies CVSSGIGRNEQFF.

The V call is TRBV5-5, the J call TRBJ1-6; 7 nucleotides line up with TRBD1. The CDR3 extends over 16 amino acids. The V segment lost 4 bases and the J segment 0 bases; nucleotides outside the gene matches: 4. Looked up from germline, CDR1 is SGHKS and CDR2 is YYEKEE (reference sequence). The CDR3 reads CASSATGSSYNSPLHF. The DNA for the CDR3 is TGTGCCAGCAGCGCGACAGGGAGCTCCTATAATTCACCCCTCCACTTT.

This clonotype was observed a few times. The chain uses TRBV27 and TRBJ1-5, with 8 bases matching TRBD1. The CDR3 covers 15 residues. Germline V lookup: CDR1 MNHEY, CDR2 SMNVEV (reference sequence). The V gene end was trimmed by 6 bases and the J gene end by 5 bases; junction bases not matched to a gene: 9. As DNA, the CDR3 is TGTGCCAGCAGGTCAGGGGGCAGGGCCCATCAGCCCCAGCATTTT. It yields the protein CASRSGGRAHQPQHF.

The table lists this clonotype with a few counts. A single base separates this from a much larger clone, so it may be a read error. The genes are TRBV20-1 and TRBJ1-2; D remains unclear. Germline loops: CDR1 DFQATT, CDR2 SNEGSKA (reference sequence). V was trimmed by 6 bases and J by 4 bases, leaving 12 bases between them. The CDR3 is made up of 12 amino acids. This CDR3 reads CSARTNGYGYTF. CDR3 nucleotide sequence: TGCAGTGCCAGAACAAACGGCTATGGCTACACCTTC.

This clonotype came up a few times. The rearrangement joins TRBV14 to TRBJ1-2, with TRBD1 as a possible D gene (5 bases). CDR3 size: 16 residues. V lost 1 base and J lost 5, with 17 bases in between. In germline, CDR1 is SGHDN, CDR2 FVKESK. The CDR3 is CASSQVGEVLKYGYTF. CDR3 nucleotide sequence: TGTGCCAGCAGCCAAGTGGGGGAGGTGCTTAAGTATGGCTACACCTTC.

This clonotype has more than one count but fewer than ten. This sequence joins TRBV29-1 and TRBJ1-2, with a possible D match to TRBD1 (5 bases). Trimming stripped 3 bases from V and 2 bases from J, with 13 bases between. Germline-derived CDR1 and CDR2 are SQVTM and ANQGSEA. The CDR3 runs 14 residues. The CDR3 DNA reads TGCAGCGTTGAGGCGGTCGGGGGAAACTATGGCTACACCTTC. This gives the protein CSVEAVGGNYGYTF.

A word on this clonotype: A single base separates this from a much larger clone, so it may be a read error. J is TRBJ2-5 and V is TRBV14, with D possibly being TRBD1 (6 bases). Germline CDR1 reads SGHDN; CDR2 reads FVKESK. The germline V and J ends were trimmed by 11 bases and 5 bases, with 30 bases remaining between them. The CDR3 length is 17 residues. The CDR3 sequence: CAGEPLPGQGSRETQYF. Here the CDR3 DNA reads TGTGCCGGTGAACCGCTACCGGGGCAGGGGTCCCGGGAGACCCAGTACTTC.

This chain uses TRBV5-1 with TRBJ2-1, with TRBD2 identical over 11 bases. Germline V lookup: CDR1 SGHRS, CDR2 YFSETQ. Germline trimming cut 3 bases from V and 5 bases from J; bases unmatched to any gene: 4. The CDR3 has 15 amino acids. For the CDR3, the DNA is TGCGCCAGCAGCTCCTCGACTAGCGGGAACAATGAGCAGTTCTTC. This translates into CASSSSTSGNNEQFF.

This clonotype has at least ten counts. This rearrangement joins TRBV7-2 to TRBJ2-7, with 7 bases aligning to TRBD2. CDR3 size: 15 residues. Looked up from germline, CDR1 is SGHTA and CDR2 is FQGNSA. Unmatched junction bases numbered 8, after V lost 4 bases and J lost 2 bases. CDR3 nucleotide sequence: TGTGCCAGCAGCTATCTAGCGGTGCCAGCCTACGAGCAGTACTTC. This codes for CASSYLAVPAYEQYF.

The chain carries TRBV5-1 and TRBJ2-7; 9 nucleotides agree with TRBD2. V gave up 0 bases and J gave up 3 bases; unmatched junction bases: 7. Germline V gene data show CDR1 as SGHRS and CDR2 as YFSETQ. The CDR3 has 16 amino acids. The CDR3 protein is CASSLDGTSRGYEQYF. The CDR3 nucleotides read TGCGCCAGCAGCTTGGATGGGACTAGCAGGGGCTACGAGCAGTACTTC.

The CDR3 sequence: CAAGSNTGELFF. DNA for the CDR3: TGTGCCGCAGGATCGAACACCGGGGAGCTGTTTTTT. The chain joins TRBV15 to TRBJ2-2, with D unclear. The CDR3 runs to 12 residues. The V gene lost 11 bases and the J gene lost 0 bases, with 7 bases spanning the gap. Germline values: CDR1 LNHNV, CDR2 YYDKDF (reference sequence).

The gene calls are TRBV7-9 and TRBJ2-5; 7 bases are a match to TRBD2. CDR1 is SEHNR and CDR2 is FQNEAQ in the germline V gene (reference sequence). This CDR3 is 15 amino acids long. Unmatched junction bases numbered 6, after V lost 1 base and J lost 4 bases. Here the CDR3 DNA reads TGTGCCAGCAGCTTAGGCGGGGGTAAGGGAGAGACCCAGTACTTC. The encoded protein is CASSLGGGKGETQYF.

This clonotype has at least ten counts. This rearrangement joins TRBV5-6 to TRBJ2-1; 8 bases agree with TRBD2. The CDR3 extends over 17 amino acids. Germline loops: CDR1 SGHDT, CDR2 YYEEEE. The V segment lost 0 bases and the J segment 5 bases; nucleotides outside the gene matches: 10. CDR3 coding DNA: TGTGCCAGCAGCTTGGGGTTTTGGGGGACTAGAAACAATGAGCAGTTCTTC. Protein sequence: CASSLGFWGTRNNEQFF.

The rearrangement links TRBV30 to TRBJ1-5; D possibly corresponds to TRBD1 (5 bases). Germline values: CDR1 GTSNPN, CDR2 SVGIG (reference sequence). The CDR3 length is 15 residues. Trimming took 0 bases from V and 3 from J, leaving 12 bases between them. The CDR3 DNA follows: TGTGCCTGGAGTGTACAGTTGGGGCTCAATCAGCCCCAGCATTTT. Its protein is CAWSVQLGLNQPQHF.

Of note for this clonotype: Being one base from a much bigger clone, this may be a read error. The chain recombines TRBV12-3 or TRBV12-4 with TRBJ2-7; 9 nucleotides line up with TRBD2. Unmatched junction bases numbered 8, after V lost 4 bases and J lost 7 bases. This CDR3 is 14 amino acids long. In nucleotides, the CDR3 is TGTGCCAGCAGTTCTGGACTAGCGAGTCATGAGCAGTACTTC. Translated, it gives CASSSGLASHEQYF.

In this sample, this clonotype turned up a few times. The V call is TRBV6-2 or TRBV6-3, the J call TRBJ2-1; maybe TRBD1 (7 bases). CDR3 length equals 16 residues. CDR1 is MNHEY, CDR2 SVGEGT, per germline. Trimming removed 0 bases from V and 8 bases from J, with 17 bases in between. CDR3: CASSYSTGAGGYEQFF. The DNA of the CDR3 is TGTGCCAGCAGTTACTCAACAGGGGCCGGGGGTTATGAGCAGTTCTTC.

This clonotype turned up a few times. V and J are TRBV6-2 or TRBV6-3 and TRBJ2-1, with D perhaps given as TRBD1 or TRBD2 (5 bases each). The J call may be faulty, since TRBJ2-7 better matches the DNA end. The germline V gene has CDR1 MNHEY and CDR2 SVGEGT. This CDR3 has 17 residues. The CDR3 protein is CASSYDWAGSSYNEQYF. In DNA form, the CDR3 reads TGTGCCAGCAGTTACGACTGGGCAGGGAGCTCCTACAATGAGCAGTACTTC.

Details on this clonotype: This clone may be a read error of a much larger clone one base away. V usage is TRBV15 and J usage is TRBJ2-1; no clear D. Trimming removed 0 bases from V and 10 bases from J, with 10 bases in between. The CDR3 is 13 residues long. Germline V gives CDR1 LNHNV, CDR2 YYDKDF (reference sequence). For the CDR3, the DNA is TGTGCCACCAGCAGAGATGTTTGTCACGAGCAGTTCTTC. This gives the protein CATSRDVCHEQFF.

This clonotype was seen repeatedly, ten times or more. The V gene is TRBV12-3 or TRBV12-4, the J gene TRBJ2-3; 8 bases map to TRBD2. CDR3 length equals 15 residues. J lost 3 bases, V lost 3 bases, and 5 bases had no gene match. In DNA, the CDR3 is TGTGCCAGCAGTTTCAGGTCGGGGGGGACAGATACGCAGTATTTT. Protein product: CASSFRSGGTDTQYF.

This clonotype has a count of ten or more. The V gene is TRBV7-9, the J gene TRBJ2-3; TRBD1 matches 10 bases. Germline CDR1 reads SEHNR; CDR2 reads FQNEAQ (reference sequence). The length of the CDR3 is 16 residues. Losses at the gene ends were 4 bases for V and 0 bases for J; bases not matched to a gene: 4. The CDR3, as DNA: TGTGCCAGCAGCTCTGGACAGGGGGGTAGCACAGATACGCAGTATTTT. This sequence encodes CASSSGQGGSTDTQYF.

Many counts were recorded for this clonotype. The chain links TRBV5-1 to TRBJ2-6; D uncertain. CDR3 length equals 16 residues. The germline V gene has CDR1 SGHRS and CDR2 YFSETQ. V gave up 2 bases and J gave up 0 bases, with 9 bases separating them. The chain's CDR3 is CASSFPDLSGANVLTF. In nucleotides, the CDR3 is TGCGCCAGCAGCTTCCCGGACCTCTCTGGGGCCAACGTCCTGACTTTC.

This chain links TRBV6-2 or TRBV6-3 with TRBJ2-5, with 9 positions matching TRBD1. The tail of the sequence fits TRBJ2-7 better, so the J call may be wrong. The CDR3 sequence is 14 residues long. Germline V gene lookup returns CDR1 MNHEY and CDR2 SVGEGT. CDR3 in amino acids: CASRYGTGPYEQYF. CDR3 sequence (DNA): TGTGCCAGCAGGTACGGGACAGGGCCCTACGAGCAGTACTTC.